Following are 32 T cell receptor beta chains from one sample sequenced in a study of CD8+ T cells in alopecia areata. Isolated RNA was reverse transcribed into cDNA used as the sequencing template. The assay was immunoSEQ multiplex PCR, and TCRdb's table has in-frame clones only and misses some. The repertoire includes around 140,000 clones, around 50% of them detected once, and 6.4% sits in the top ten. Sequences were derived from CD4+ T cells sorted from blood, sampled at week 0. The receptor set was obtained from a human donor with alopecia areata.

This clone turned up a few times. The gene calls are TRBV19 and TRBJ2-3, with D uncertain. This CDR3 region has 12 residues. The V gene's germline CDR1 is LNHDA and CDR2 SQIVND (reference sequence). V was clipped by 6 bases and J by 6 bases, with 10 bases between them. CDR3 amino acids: CASSGSWDTQYF. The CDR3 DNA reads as TGTGCCAGTAGCGGGTCCTGGGATACGCAGTATTTT.

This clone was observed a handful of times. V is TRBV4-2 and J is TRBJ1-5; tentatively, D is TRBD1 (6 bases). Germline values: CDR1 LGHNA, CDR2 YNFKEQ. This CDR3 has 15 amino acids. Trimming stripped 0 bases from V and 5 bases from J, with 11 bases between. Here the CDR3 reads CASSQDGAGDQPQHF. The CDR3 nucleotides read TGTGCCAGCAGCCAAGATGGCGCAGGGGATCAGCCCCAGCATTTT.

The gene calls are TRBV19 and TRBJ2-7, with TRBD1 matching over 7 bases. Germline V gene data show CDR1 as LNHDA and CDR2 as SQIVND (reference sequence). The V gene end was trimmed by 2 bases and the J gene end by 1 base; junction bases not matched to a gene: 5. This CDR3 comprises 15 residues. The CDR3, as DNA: TGTGCCAGTAGTATAAGGCCGGGACAGTCCTACGAGCAGTACTTC. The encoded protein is CASSIRPGQSYEQYF.

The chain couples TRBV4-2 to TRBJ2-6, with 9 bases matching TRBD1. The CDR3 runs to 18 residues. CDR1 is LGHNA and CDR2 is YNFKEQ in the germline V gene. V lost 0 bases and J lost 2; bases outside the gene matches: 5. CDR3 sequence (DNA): TGTGCCAGCAGCCAAGATACGGGACAGGGACCTGGGGCCAACGTCCTGACTTTC. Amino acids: CASSQDTGQGPGANVLTF.

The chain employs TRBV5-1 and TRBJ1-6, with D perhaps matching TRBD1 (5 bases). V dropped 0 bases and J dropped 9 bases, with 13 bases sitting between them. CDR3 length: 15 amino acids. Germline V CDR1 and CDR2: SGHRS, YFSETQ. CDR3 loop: CASSLGQGSVSPLHF. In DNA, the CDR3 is TGCGCCAGCAGCTTGGGGCAGGGTAGTGTTTCACCCCTCCACTTT.

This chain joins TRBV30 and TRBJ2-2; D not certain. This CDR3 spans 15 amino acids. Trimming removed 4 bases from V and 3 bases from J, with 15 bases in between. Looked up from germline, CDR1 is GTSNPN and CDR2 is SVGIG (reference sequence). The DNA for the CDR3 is TGTGCCTGGAAGCTCTCCGGGCTACACACCGGGGAGCTGTTTTTT. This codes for CAWKLSGLHTGELFF.

CDR3 residues: CASSYSGNQETQYF. For the CDR3, the DNA is TGTGCCAGCAGCTACAGCGGTAACCAAGAGACCCAGTACTTC. The rearrangement joins TRBV11-2 to TRBJ2-5; D is possibly TRBD2 (5 bases). Germline V CDR1 and CDR2: SGHAT, FQNNGV. This CDR3 is 14 amino acids long. Trimming cost V 4 bases and J 0 bases, with 9 bases left between them.

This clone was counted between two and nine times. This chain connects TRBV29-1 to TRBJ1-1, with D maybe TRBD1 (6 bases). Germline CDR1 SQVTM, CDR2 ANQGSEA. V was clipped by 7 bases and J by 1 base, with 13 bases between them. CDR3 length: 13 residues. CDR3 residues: CSGAPGANTEAFF. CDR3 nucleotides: TGCAGCGGAGCCCCGGGGGCGAACACTGAAGCTTTCTTT.

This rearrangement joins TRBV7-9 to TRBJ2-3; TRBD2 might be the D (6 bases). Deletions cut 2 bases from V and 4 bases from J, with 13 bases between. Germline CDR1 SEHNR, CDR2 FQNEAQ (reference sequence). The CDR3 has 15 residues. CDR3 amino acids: CASSLRGGAPDTQYF. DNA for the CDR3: TGTGCCAGCAGCTTACGGGGCGGGGCCCCAGATACGCAGTATTTT.

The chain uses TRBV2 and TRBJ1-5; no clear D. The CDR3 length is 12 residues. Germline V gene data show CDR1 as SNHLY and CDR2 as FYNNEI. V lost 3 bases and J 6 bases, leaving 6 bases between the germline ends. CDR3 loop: CASSEVPQPQHF. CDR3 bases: TGTGCCAGCAGTGAGGTCCCTCAGCCCCAGCATTTT.

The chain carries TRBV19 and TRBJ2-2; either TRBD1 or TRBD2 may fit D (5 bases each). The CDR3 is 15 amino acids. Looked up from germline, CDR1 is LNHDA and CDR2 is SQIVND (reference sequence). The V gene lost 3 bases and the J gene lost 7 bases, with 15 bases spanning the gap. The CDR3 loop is CASSMAYRGGGELFF. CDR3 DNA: TGTGCCAGTAGTATGGCTTACCGGGGCGGCGGGGAGCTGTTTTTT.

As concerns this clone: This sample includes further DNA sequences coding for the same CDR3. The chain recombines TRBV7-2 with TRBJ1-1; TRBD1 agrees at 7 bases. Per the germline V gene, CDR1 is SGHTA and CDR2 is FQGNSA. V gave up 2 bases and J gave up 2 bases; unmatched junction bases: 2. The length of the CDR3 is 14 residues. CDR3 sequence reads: CASSLQGVNTEAFF. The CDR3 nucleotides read TGTGCCAGCAGCTTACAGGGGGTTAACACTGAAGCTTTCTTT.

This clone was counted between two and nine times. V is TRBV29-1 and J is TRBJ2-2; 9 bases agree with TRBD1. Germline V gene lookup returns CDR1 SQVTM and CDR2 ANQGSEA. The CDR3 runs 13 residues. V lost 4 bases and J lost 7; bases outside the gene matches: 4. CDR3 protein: CSVGQGVGGELFF. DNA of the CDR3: TGCAGCGTTGGACAGGGGGTTGGCGGGGAGCTGTTTTTT.

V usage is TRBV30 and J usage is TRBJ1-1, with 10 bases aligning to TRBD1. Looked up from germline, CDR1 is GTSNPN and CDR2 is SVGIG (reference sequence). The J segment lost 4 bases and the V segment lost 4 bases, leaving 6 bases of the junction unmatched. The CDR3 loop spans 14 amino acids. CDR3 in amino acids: CAWTRDRGFTEAFF. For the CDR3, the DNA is TGTGCCTGGACCCGGGACAGGGGATTCACTGAAGCTTTCTTT.

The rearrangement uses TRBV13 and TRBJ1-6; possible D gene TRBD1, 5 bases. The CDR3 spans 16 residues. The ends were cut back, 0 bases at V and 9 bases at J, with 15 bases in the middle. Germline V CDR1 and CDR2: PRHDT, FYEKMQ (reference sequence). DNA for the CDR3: TGTGCCAGCAGCTTAGGAGGGACGGCGTTGGGTTCACCCCTCCACTTT. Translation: CASSLGGTALGSPLHF.

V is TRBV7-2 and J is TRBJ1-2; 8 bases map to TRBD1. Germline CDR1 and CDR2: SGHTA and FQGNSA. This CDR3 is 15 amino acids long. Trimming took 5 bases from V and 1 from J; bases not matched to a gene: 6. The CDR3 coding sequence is TGTGCCAGCAGCCCCCAGACAGGGGTTAACTATGGCTACACCTTC. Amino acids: CASSPQTGVNYGYTF.

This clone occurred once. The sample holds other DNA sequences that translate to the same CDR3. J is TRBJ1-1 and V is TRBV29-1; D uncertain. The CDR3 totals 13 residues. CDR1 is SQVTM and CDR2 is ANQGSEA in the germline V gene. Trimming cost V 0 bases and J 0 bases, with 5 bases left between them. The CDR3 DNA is TGCAGCGTTGAAGACTGGTTGAACACTGAAGCTTTCTTT. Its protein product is CSVEDWLNTEAFF.

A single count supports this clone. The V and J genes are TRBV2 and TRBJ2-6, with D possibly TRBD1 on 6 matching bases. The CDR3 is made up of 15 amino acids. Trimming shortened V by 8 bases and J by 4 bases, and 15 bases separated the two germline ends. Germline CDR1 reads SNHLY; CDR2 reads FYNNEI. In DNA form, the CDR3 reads TGTGCCAGCGGCCTGGGGGCCGCCGGGGCCAACGTCCTGACTTTC. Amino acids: CASGLGAAGANVLTF.

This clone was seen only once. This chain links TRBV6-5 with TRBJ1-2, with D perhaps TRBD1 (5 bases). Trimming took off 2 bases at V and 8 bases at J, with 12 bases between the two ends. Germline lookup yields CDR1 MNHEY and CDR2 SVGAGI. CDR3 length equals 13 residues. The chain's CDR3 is CASSYVPGDGYTF. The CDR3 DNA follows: TGTGCCAGCAGTTACGTTCCGGGGGACGGCTACACCTTC.

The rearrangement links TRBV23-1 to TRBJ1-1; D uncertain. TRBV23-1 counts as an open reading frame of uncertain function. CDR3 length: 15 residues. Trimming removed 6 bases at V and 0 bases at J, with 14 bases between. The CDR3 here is CASSSSRVLNTEAFF. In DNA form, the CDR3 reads TGCGCCAGCAGCTCGTCAAGAGTTTTGAACACTGAAGCTTTCTTT.

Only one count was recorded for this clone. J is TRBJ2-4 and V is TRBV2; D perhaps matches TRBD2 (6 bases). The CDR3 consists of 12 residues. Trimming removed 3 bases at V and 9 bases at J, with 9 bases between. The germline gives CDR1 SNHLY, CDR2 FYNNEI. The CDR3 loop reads CASSDEEGIQYF. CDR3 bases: TGTGCCAGCAGTGATGAGGAGGGCATTCAGTACTTC.

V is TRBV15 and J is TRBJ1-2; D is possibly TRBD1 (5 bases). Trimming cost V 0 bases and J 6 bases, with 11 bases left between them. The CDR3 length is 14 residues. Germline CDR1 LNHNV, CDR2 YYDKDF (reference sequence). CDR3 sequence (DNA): TGTGCCACCAGCAGAGAAGCCAGGGTGAATGGCTACACCTTC. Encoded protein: CATSREARVNGYTF.

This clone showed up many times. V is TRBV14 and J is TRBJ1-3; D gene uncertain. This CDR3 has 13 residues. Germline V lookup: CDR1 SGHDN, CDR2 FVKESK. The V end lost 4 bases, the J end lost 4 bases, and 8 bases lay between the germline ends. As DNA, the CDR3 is TGTGCCAGCAGCCCGGGATCAGGAAACACCATATATTTT. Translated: CASSPGSGNTIYF.

CDR3 nucleotide sequence: TGTGCCAGCAGCGCCTCCAGTAACTATGGCTACACCTTC. Translating gives CASSASSNYGYTF. The chain joins TRBV7-9 to TRBJ1-2; no definite D call. This CDR3 has 13 residues. The V gene lost 5 bases and the J gene lost 1 base, with 8 bases spanning the gap. Per the germline V gene, CDR1 is SEHNR and CDR2 is FQNEAQ (reference sequence).

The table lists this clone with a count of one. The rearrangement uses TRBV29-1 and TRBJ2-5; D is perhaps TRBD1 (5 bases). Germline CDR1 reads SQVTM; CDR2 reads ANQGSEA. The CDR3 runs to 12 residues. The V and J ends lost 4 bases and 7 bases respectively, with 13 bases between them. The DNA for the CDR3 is TGCAGCGTTGTGACAGCCCCAGGGACCCAGTACTTC. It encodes CSVVTAPGTQYF.

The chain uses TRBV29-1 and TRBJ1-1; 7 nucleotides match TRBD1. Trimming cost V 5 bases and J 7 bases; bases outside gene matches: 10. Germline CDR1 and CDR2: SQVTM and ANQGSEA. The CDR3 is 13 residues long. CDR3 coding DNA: TGCAGCGTTTACCAGGCCGGGACAGTTGAAGCTTTCTTT. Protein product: CSVYQAGTVEAFF.

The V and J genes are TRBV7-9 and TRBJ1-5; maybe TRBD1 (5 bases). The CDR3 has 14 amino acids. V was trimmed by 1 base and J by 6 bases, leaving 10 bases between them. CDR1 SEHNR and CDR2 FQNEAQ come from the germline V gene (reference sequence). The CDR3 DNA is TGTGCCAGCAGCTTAGGGGGGACGCTTCAGCCCCAGCATTTT. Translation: CASSLGGTLQPQHF.

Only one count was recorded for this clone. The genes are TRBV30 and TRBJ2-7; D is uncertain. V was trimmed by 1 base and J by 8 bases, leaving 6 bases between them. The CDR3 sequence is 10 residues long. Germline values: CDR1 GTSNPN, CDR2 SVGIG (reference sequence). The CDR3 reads CAWSGRKQYF. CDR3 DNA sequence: TGTGCCTGGAGTGGTCGGAAGCAGTACTTC. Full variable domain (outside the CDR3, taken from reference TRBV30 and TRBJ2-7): SQTIHQWPATLVQPVGSPLSLECTVEGTSNPNLYWYRQAAGRGLQLLFYSVGIGQISSEVPQNLSASRPQDRQFILSSKKLLLSDSGFYLCAWSGRKQYFGPGTRLTVT.

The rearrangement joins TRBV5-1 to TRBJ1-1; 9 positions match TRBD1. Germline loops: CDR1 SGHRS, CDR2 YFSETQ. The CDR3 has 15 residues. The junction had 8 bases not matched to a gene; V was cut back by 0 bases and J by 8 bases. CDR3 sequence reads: CASSLETTGTGEAFF. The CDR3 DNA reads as TGCGCCAGCAGCTTGGAAACAACCGGGACAGGGGAAGCTTTCTTT.

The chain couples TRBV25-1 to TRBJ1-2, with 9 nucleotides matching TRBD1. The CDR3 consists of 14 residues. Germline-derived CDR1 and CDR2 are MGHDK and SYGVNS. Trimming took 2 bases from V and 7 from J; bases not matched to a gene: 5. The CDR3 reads CASSEGDRDGGYTF. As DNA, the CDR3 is TGTGCCAGCAGTGAAGGGGACAGGGATGGTGGCTACACCTTC.

The CDR3 DNA is TGTGCCAGCAGTGAAGGGTTCTATGGCTACACCTTC. Translating it yields CASSEGFYGYTF. V gene TRBV25-1 combines with J gene TRBJ1-2, with unresolved D. Germline V gene sequence: CDR1 MGHDK, CDR2 SYGVNS. This CDR3 region has 12 residues. V was cut by 2 bases and J by 4 bases, with 5 bases left in between.

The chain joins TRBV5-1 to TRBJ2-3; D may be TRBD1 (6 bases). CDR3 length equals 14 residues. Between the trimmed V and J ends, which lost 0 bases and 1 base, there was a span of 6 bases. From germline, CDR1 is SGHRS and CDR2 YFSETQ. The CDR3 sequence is CASSLGTGTDTQYF. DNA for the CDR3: TGCGCCAGCAGCTTGGGGACAGGCACAGATACGCAGTATTTT. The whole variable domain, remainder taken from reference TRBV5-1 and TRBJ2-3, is KAGVTQTPRYLIKTRGQQVTLSCSPISGHRSVSWYQQTPGQGLQFLFEYFSETQRNKGNFPGRFSGRQFSNSRSEMNVSTLELGDSALYLCASSLGTGTDTQYFGPGTRLTVL.